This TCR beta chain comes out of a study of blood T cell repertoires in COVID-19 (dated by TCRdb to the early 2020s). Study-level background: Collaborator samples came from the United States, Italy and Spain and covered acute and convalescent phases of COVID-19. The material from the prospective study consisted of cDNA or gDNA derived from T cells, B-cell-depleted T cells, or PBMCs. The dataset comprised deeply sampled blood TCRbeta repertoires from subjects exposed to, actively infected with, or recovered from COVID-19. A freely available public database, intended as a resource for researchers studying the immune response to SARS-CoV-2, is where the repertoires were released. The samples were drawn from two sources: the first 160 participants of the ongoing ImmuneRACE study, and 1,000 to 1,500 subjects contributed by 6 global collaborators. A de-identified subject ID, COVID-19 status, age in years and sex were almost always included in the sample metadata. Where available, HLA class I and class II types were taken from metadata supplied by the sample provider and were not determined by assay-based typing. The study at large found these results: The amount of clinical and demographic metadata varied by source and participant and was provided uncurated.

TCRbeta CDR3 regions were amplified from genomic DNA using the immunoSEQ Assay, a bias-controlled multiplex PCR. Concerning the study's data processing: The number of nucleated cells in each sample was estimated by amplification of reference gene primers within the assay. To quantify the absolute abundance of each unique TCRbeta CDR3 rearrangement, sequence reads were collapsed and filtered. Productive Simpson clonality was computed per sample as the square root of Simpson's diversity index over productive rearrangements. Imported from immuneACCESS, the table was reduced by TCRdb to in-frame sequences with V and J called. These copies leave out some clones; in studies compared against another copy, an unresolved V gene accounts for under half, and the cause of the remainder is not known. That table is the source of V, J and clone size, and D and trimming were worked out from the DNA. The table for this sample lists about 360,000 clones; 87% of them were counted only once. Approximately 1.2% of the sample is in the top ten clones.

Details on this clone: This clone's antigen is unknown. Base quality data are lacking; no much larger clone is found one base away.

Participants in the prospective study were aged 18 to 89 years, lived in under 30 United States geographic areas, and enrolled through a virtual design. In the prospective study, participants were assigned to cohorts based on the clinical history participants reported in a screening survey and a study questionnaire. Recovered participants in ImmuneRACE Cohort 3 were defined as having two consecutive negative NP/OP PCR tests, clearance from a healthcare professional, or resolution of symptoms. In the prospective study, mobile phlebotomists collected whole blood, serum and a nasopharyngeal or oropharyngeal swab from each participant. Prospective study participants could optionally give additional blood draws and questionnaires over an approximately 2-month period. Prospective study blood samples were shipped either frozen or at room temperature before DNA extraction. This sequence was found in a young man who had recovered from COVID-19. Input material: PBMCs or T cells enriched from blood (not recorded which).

The DNA sequence is as follows: TGTGCCAGCAGCCAACGACAGGGCCGCTCTGGAAACACCATATATTTT. Translated, it gives CASSQRQGRSGNTIYF. The sequence joins TRBV14 to TRBJ1-3, and TRBD1 matches 7 of the central bases. The CDR3 contains 16 residues, cysteine and phenylalanine counted. Solely the CDR3 DNA is kept, with 48 bases framed from the first base. Trimming removed 2 bases from V and 0 bases from J; the gene matches leave 4 bases unexplained. CDR1 and CDR2, per the germline V gene, are SGHDN and FVKESK.